These 32 T cell receptor beta chains share one sample of origin, sequenced in a study of blood T cell repertoires in COVID-19 (TCRdb year 2020). Library method: the immunoSEQ multiplex PCR assay. This is the immuneACCESS table as TCRdb keeps it, with only in-frame sequences that have V and J called. A part of the clones is gone; compared with another copy, unresolved V genes explain less than half, and the rest is unexplained. The table for this sample lists approximately 670,000 clones; 90% of them were counted only once. In total, the top ten clones hold 0.2% to 0.3% of the sample. What was sequenced was peripheral blood. These receptor sequences come from a woman under 30 with acute or convalescent COVID-19.

The chain combines TRBV10-3 with TRBJ1-4; the D gene is possibly TRBD1 (6 bases). Germline V gene lookup returns CDR1 ENHRY and CDR2 SYGVKD. With 3 bases removed from V and 1 base from J, the gap between germline ends came to 12 bases. The CDR3 has 16 residues. The DNA of the CDR3 is TGTGCCATCAGTGAACAACTACAGGGAACTAATGAAAAACTGTTTTTT. It specifies CAISEQLQGTNEKLFF.

The V call is TRBV7-2, the J call TRBJ2-7; tentatively, D is TRBD1 (5 bases). Germline-derived CDR1 and CDR2 are SGHTA and FQGNSA. This CDR3 contains 14 residues. Trimming removed 2 bases from V and 4 bases from J, with 12 bases in between. CDR3 region: CASSLSISGYEQYF. CDR3 in DNA: TGTGCCAGCAGCTTATCAATATCAGGGTACGAGCAGTACTTC. The whole variable domain, filled in from reference TRBV7-2 and TRBJ2-7, reads GAGVSQSPSNKVTEKGKDVELRCDPISGHTALYWYRQSLGQGLEFLIYFQGNSAPDKSGLPSDRFSAERTGGSVSTLTIQRTQQEDSAVYLCASSLSISGYEQYFGPGTRLTVT.

The chain couples TRBV25-1 to TRBJ2-1; 7 nucleotides align to TRBD1. Trimming removed 6 bases from V and 2 bases from J; junction bases left unmatched: 7. The CDR3 is made up of 15 amino acids. Germline V gene lookup returns CDR1 MGHDK and CDR2 SYGVNS. CDR3 loop: CASSQDRKTYNEQFF. CDR3 nucleotide sequence: TGTGCCAGCAGCCAGGACAGGAAAACCTACAATGAGCAGTTCTTC.

A note on this clone: This same CDR3 is encoded by further DNA sequences in the sample. The chain links TRBV2 to TRBJ1-1; D is uncertain. The CDR3 has 11 residues. Germline V lookup: CDR1 SNHLY, CDR2 FYNNEI. The germline V and J ends were trimmed by 6 bases and 2 bases, with 4 bases remaining between them. DNA of the CDR3: TGTGCCAGCAGCCGTAACACTGAAGCTTTCTTT. Translation gives CASSRNTEAFF.

CDR3 in DNA: TGTGCCAGCAGGGGGGCTACGGGGACAGCCTACGAGCAGTACTTC. This encodes CASRGATGTAYEQYF. The genes are TRBV5-5 and TRBJ2-7; the match to TRBD1 covers 7 bases. The CDR3 is made up of 15 amino acids. Germline V gene lookup returns CDR1 SGHKS and CDR2 YYEKEE (reference sequence). V dropped 5 bases and J dropped 2; count of bases not matched to a gene: 10.

J is TRBJ2-1 and V is TRBV7-9; 10 nucleotides match TRBD2. The CDR3 extends over 15 amino acids. The ends lost 4 bases at V and 15 bases at J; junction bases unmatched: 15. Germline V CDR1 and CDR2: SEHNR, FQNEAQ (reference sequence). The chain's CDR3 is CASSSEASGGPSLFF. The CDR3 bases are TGTGCCAGCAGCTCGGAGGCTAGCGGGGGCCCGTCCCTGTTCTTC.

CDR3 loop: CASSVGQEGTYSSPLHF. DNA for the CDR3: TGTGCCAGCAGCGTAGGACAAGAGGGTACCTACTCTTCACCCCTCCACTTT. This chain uses TRBV9 with TRBJ1-6; D gene ambiguous. V was trimmed by 0 bases and J by 9 bases, leaving 19 bases between them. The CDR3 sequence is 17 residues long. From germline, CDR1 is SGDLS and CDR2 YYNGEE.

The gene calls are TRBV6-5 and TRBJ1-6; perhaps TRBD1 as D (5 bases). Germline loops: CDR1 MNHEY, CDR2 SVGAGI. The V and J ends lost 5 bases and 18 bases respectively, with 14 bases between them. This CDR3 has 11 amino acids. The DNA of the CDR3 is TGTGCCAGCAGTCTAGGGACTGCCAACCACTTT. Its protein is CASSLGTANHF.

The chain uses TRBV5-6 and TRBJ1-2; 7 positions agree with TRBD1. CDR3 length: 15 residues. With V trimmed by 3 bases and J by 8 bases, 13 bases remained unmatched. CDR1 is SGHDT and CDR2 is YYEEEE in the germline V gene. CDR3 sequence: CASSYMRGLEWGYTF. The CDR3 DNA follows: TGTGCCAGCAGCTACATGAGGGGGCTCGAATGGGGCTACACCTTC. Based on the CDR3 plus reference TRBV5-6 and TRBJ1-2, the full variable domain is DAGVTQSPTHLIKTRGQQVTLRCSPKSGHDTVSWYQQALGQGPQFIFQYYEEEERQRGNFPDRFSGHQFPNYSSELNVNALLLGDSALYLCASSYMRGLEWGYTFGSGTRLTVV.

The V gene is TRBV4-1, the J gene TRBJ2-7; 16 bases line up with TRBD2. Trimming took 1 base from V and 7 from J; bases not matched to a gene: 10. The CDR3 is made up of 18 amino acids. Germline-derived CDR1 and CDR2 are MGHRA and YSYEKL. The CDR3 nucleotides are TGCGCCAGCAGCCAAGTGGGGACTAGCGGGGGGGGCACCCAAGAGCAGTACTTC. Encoded protein: CASSQVGTSGGGTQEQYF.

This chain connects TRBV24-1 to TRBJ1-1; TRBD1 aligns across 9 bases. J lost 9 bases, V lost 3 bases, and 4 bases had no gene match. CDR3 length: 13 amino acids. Germline lookup yields CDR1 KGHDR and CDR2 SFDVKD. Here the CDR3 reads CATSDGDREQAFF. CDR3 sequence (DNA): TGTGCCACCAGTGATGGGGACAGGGAACAAGCTTTCTTT.

J is TRBJ1-2 and V is TRBV6-6; 7 nucleotides line up with TRBD1. This CDR3 contains 15 residues. The germline V gene encodes CDR1 MNHNY and CDR2 SVGAGI (reference sequence). V shed 0 bases, J shed 6 bases, and the junction held 7 bases outside the gene matches. In DNA form, the CDR3 reads TGTGCCAGCAGTTACTCGAAGTCCAGGGGGGATGGCTACACCTTC. It yields the protein CASSYSKSRGDGYTF.

This chain joins TRBV12-5 and TRBJ1-2; D is unresolved. The CDR3 is 13 amino acids. V lost 2 bases to trimming and J lost 0 bases, with 4 bases between them. Germline lookup yields CDR1 LGHNT and CDR2 FRNRAP. CDR3 in amino acids: CASGLPANYGYTF. The CDR3 DNA sequence: TGTGCTAGTGGTTTGCCGGCTAACTATGGCTACACCTTC.

V is TRBV9 and J is TRBJ2-1; 8 bases fit TRBD2. V gave up 0 bases and J gave up 7 bases; unmatched junction bases: 3. Germline lookup yields CDR1 SGDLS and CDR2 YYNGEE. The CDR3 covers 14 residues. This CDR3 reads CASSVAGGRNEQFF. In nucleotides, the CDR3 is TGTGCCAGCAGCGTAGCGGGGGGGAGAAATGAGCAGTTCTTC.

The chain has TRBV6-5 and TRBJ2-7; D is possibly TRBD1 (5 bases). CDR1 is MNHEY and CDR2 is SVGAGI in the germline V gene. The CDR3 consists of 14 residues. Deletions cut 2 bases from V and 3 bases from J, with 11 bases between. The CDR3 nucleotides are TGTGCCAGCAGTTACAGTAACGGACACTACGAGCAGTACTTC. It specifies CASSYSNGHYEQYF.

The gene calls are TRBV7-9 and TRBJ1-1; unclear D gene. Trimming removed 4 bases from V and 5 bases from J, with 8 bases in between. The CDR3 extends over 12 amino acids. CDR1 SEHNR and CDR2 FQNEAQ come from the germline V gene (reference sequence). CDR3 residues: CASSSLRTEAFF. The CDR3 DNA reads as TGTGCCAGCAGCTCCCTGCGGACTGAAGCTTTCTTT.

The chain employs TRBV24-1 and TRBJ2-2, with 9 bases identical to TRBD1. V was clipped by 1 base and J by 3 bases; unmatched bases: 5. This CDR3 has 17 amino acids. Per germline, CDR1 KGHDR and CDR2 SFDVKD. CDR3 in amino acids: CATSDLGGDRDTGELFF. In nucleotides, the CDR3 is TGTGCCACCAGTGATTTAGGGGGGGACAGGGACACCGGGGAGCTGTTTTTT.

The V gene is TRBV24-1, the J gene TRBJ2-1; possible D gene TRBD2, 6 bases. Deletions cut 3 bases from V and 0 bases from J, with 14 bases between. The germline gives CDR1 KGHDR, CDR2 SFDVKD. CDR3 length equals 17 residues. For the CDR3, the DNA is TGTGCCACCAGTGATGATTGGCGGGGAGGCTCCTACAATGAGCAGTTCTTC. Translated: CATSDDWRGGSYNEQFF.

Comments on this clone: The identical CDR3 is also encoded by other nucleotide sequences in the sample. The chain links TRBV6-5 to TRBJ2-7; a weak D match, TRBD2 (5 bases). The CDR3 sequence is 13 residues long. Trimming shortened V by 6 bases and J by 0 bases, and 9 bases separated the two germline ends. The V gene's germline CDR1 is MNHEY and CDR2 SVGAGI. Here the CDR3 reads CASRGLSSYEQYF. CDR3 nucleotides: TGTGCCAGCAGAGGACTGAGCTCCTACGAGCAGTACTTC.

DNA of the CDR3: TGTGCCAGCAGCTTCCCAGGGGCTAACTATGGCTACACCTTC. Translation gives CASSFPGANYGYTF. J is TRBJ1-2 and V is TRBV7-2; D is possibly TRBD1 (6 bases). CDR3 length: 14 residues. V was cut by 3 bases and J by 0 bases, with 8 bases left in between. Per the germline V gene, CDR1 is SGHTA and CDR2 is FQGNSA.

This chain connects TRBV9 to TRBJ2-1; D might be TRBD1 (6 bases). Germline V gene data show CDR1 as SGDLS and CDR2 as YYNGEE. This CDR3 spans 13 amino acids. V was cut by 3 bases and J by 5 bases, with 9 bases left in between. The CDR3 sequence: CASSEGDHNEQFF. DNA of the CDR3: TGTGCCAGCAGCGAGGGGGACCACAATGAGCAGTTCTTC.

The chain recombines TRBV3-1 (or the pseudogene TRBV3-2) with TRBJ2-7; TRBD1 agrees at 11 bases. CDR3 length: 15 residues. Germline assignment: CDR1 LGHDT and CDR2 YNNKEL (reference sequence). The trim removed 4 bases at V and 3 bases at J, leaving 5 bases unmatched. DNA for the CDR3: TGTGCCAGCAGCCCCGGGACAGGGGGAGGCTACGAGCAGTACTTC. Residues: CASSPGTGGGYEQYF.

This chain uses TRBV6-5 with TRBJ1-2; D may be TRBD1 (6 bases). Germline assignment: CDR1 MNHEY and CDR2 SVGAGI. The CDR3 length is 12 residues. Deletions cut 11 bases from V and 8 bases from J, with 18 bases between. Written as DNA, the CDR3 is TGTGCCGCTGCTAATGGGGGACAAGGCTACACCTTC. Encoded protein: CAAANGGQGYTF.

The chain carries TRBV7-6 and TRBJ1-2, with 9 bases aligning to TRBD1. Germline V gene data show CDR1 as SGHVS and CDR2 as FNYEAQ. V trimming: 0 bases; J trimming: 4 bases; junction bases outside the gene matches: 6. CDR3 size: 16 residues. As DNA, the CDR3 is TGTGCCAGCAGCTTAGCGGGGACAGGGACAATCTATGGCTACACCTTC. Its translation: CASSLAGTGTIYGYTF.

The genes are TRBV6-2 or TRBV6-3 and TRBJ2-2, with TRBD2 matching over 10 bases. The germline gives CDR1 MNHEY, CDR2 SVGEGT. Trimming at V came to 6 bases and at J to 5 bases, leaving 12 bases not matched to a gene. CDR3 length: 17 amino acids. The CDR3 bases are TGTGCCAGCAGCCGGAGGAGCGGGGGGGCCCAAACCGGGGAGCTGTTTTTT. Protein: CASSRRSGGAQTGELFF.

This chain joins TRBV6-1 and TRBJ1-1; 7 bases are shared with TRBD1. V gave up 6 bases and J gave up 5 bases; unmatched junction bases: 12. The germline gives CDR1 MNHNS, CDR2 SASEGT. The CDR3 length is 15 residues. This CDR3 is CASRPKGAVGTEAFF. CDR3 bases: TGTGCCAGCAGACCCAAGGGGGCGGTGGGAACTGAAGCTTTCTTT.

The chain links TRBV21-1 to TRBJ1-2; the listed D gene, TRBD1, was not tested against the DNA. TRBV21-1 is given as a pseudogene. This CDR3 region has 14 residues. The CDR3 is CASSKVKQGYGYTF. As DNA, the CDR3 is TGTGCCAGCAGCAAAGTGAAACAGGGATATGGCTACACCTTC.

Of note for this clone: Other nucleotide sequences from this sample produce the same CDR3. The chain uses TRBV6-5 and TRBJ1-1, with D tentatively TRBD1 (5 bases). Trimming removed 4 bases at V and 0 bases at J, with 9 bases between. The CDR3 length is 14 residues. Germline V gene data show CDR1 as MNHEY and CDR2 as SVGAGI. The CDR3 protein is CASSSRGLNTEAFF. The CDR3 DNA follows: TGTGCCAGCAGTTCCCGGGGGTTGAACACTGAAGCTTTCTTT.

The chain has TRBV6-2 or TRBV6-3 and TRBJ1-1, with TRBD1 matching 7 bases. The V segment lost 3 bases and the J segment 2 bases; nucleotides outside the gene matches: 3. Germline values: CDR1 MNHEY, CDR2 SVGEGT. The CDR3 runs to 14 residues. This chain's CDR3 is CASSYHRGNTEAFF. In nucleotides, the CDR3 is TGTGCCAGCAGTTATCACAGGGGCAACACTGAAGCTTTCTTT.

A note on this clone: Given a far larger clone just one base away, this is likely a sequencing read error. Other DNA sequences from this sample encode an identical CDR3 as well. The chain recombines TRBV6-5 with TRBJ2-7; 8 positions match TRBD1. V was clipped by 6 bases and J by 0 bases; unmatched bases: 1. In germline, CDR1 is MNHEY, CDR2 SVGAGI. The CDR3 loop spans 13 amino acids. Here the CDR3 DNA reads TGTGCCAGCAGAGGACAGGGCTCCTACGAGCAGTACTTC. Translated: CASRGQGSYEQYF.

The table lists this clone with a count of one. This chain's CDR3 is CASSPSDRLYEQYF. The DNA for the CDR3 is TGTGCCAGCAGCCCTTCAGACAGGCTTTACGAGCAGTACTTC. The gene calls are TRBV7-2 and TRBJ2-7; the D gene is possibly TRBD1 (6 bases). The CDR3 sequence is 14 residues long. Germline V CDR1 and CDR2: SGHTA, FQGNSA. V gave up 5 bases and J gave up 4 bases, with 15 bases separating them.

This clone was seen only a few times. V and J are TRBV27 and TRBJ2-7, with 7 bases identical to TRBD1. The CDR3 loop spans 14 amino acids. Germline V gives CDR1 MNHEY, CDR2 SMNVEV (reference sequence). After removal of 6 bases from V and 5 bases from J, the junction contained 10 bases not matched to a gene. The CDR3 is CASRSWIQGNEQYF. CDR3 in DNA: TGTGCCAGCAGATCTTGGATACAGGGGAACGAGCAGTACTTC.